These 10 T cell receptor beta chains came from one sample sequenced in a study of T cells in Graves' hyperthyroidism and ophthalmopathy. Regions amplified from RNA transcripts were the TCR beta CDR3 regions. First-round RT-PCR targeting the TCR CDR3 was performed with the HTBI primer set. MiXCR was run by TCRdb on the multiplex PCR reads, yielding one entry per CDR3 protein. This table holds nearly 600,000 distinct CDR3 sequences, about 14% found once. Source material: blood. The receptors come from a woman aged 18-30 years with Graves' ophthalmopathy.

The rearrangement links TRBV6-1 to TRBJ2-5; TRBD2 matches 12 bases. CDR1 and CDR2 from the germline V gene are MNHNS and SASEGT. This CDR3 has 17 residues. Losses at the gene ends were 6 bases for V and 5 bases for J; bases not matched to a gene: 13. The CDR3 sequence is CASSASASGRARETQYF. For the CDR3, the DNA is TGTGCCAGCAGCGCAAGTGCTAGCGGGAGGGCGCGGGAGACCCAGTACTTC.

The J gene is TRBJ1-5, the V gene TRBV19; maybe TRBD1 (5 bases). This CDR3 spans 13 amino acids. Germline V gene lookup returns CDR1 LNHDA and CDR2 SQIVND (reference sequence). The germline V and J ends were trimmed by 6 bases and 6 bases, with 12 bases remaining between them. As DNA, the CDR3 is TGTGCCAGTAGCGAGGGGATGGGTCAGCCCCAGCATTTT. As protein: CASSEGMGQPQHF.

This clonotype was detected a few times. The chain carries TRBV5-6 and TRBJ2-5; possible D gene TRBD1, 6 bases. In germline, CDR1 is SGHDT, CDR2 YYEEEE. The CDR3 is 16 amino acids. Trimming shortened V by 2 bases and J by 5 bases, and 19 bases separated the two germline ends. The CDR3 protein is CASSFAGDGFGETQYF. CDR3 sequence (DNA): TGTGCCAGCAGCTTCGCAGGGGATGGGTTTGGGGAGACCCAGTACTTC. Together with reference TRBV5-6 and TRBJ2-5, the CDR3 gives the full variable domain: DAGVTQSPTHLIKTRGQQVTLRCSPKSGHDTVSWYQQALGQGPQFIFQYYEEEERQRGNFPDRFSGHQFPNYSSELNVNALLLGDSALYLCASSFAGDGFGETQYFGPGTRLLVL.

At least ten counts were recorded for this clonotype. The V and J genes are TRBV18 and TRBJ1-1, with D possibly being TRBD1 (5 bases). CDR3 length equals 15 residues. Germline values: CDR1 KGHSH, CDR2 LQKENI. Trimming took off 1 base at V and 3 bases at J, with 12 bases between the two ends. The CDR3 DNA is TGTGCCAGCTCACCACTAGACGGGGGGGACACTGAAGCTTTCTTT. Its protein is CASSPLDGGDTEAFF. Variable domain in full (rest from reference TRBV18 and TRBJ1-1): NAGVMQNPRHLVRRRGQEARLRCSPMKGHSHVYWYRQLPEEGLKFMVYLQKENIIDESGMPKERFSAEFPKEGPSILRIQQVVRGDSAAYFCASSPLDGGDTEAFFGQGTRLTVV.

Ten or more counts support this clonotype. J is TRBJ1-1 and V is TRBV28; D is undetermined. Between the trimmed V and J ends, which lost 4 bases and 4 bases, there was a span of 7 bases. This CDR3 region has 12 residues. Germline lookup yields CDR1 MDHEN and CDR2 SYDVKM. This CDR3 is CASSSWSTEAFF. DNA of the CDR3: TGTGCCAGCAGTTCGTGGAGCACTGAAGCTTTCTTT.

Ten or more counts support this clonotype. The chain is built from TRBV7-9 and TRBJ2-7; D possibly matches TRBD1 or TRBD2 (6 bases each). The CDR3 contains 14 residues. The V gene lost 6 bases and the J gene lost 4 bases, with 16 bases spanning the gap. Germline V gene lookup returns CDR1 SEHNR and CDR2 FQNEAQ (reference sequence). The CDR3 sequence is CASRGGVEAYEQYF. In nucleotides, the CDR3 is TGTGCCAGCAGGGGGGGCGTAGAGGCGTACGAGCAGTACTTC.

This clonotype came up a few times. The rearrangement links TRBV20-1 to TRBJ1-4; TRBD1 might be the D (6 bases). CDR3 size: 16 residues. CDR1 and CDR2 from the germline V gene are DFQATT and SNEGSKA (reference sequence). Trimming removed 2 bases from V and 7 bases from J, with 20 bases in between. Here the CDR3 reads CSARKVAGGRSEKLFF. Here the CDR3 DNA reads TGCAGTGCTAGAAAGGTAGCCGGGGGCAGGAGTGAAAAACTGTTTTTT.

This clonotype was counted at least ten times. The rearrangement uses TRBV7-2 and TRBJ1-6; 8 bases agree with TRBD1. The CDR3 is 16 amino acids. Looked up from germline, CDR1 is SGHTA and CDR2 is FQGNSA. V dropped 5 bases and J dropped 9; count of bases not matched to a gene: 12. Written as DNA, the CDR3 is TGTGCCAGCAGCCGCGGGACAGGAGGAGACATTTCACCCCTCCACTTT. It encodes CASSRGTGGDISPLHF.

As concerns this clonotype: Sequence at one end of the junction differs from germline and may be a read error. CDR3 in amino acids: CASSYLDPNTEASF. The CDR3 bases are TGTGCCAGCAGTTACCTCGACCCGAACACTGAAGCTTCCTTT. The V call is TRBV6-5, the J call TRBJ1-1, with D unresolved. The CDR3 is made up of 14 amino acids. Germline V gene data show CDR1 as MNHEY and CDR2 as SVGAGI.

CDR3 loop: CASSVAGAADTQYF. The CDR3 DNA follows: TGTGCCAGCAGCGTAGCGGGGGCGGCAGATACGCAGTATTTT. This rearrangement joins TRBV9 to TRBJ2-3, with D perhaps matching TRBD1 or TRBD2 (6 bases each). This CDR3 contains 14 residues. Trimming took off 0 bases at V and 4 bases at J, with 9 bases between the two ends. In germline, CDR1 is SGDLS, CDR2 YYNGEE.